The 5 T cell receptor beta chains below come from one sample, sequenced in a study of OX40 agonist ivuxolimab in advanced cancers. The data were produced by immunoSEQ multiplex PCR, yet TCRdb's version contains in-frame clones alone and is incomplete. The data show 95,000 to 150,000 clones, around 95% seen once. The source was CD4+ or CD8+ T cells sorted from blood, collected in a trial of the OX40 agonist ivuxolimab. The receptors here all came from an adult with an advanced solid tumor such as melanoma, head and neck, liver or kidney cancer.

This clone was recorded a few times. The chain has TRBV14 and TRBJ2-2; possibly TRBD1 for D (6 bases). Germline assignment: CDR1 SGHDN and CDR2 FVKESK. V lost 1 base, J lost 4 bases, and 10 bases lay in between. The CDR3 spans 15 residues. The CDR3 protein is CASSQVDSPTGELFF. In DNA, the CDR3 is TGTGCCAGCAGCCAAGTGGACAGCCCCACCGGGGAGCTGTTTTTT.

The chain couples TRBV11-2 to TRBJ1-1; 8 nucleotides agree with TRBD1. J was trimmed by 4 bases and V by 5 bases; bases with no gene match: 9. Germline V lookup: CDR1 SGHAT, CDR2 FQNNGV. This CDR3 is built from 15 residues. The CDR3 is CASSEPTGAGTEAFF. CDR3 bases: TGTGCCAGCAGCGAGCCGACAGGGGCGGGCACTGAAGCTTTCTTT.

This clone was seen a handful of times. This rearrangement joins TRBV7-2 to TRBJ2-5, with a possible D match to TRBD1 (6 bases). This CDR3 spans 15 amino acids. The germline CDR1 and CDR2 sequences are SGHTA and FQGNSA. The V end lost 5 bases, the J end lost 3 bases, and 16 bases lay between the germline ends. CDR3 residues: CASSPRAGEKETQYF. The CDR3 DNA reads as TGTGCCAGCAGCCCGAGGGCAGGGGAGAAAGAGACCCAGTACTTC.

The J gene is TRBJ2-1, the V gene TRBV5-1, with D unresolved. Germline-derived CDR1 and CDR2 are SGHRS and YFSETQ. V was shortened by 0 bases and J by 9 bases, with 13 bases between the two germline ends. The CDR3 has 14 amino acids. CDR3 sequence (DNA): TGCGCCAGCAGCTTGGCCGAAATTCTGGGTGAGCAGTTCTTC. Translation gives CASSLAEILGEQFF.

V usage is TRBV9 and J usage is TRBJ1-2; unclear D gene. The germline CDR1 and CDR2 sequences are SGDLS and YYNGEE. This CDR3 has 13 residues. V lost 1 base and J lost 3, with 7 bases in between. The CDR3 sequence: CASSVSKDYGYTF. The CDR3 DNA follows: TGTGCCAGCAGCGTATCAAAGGACTATGGCTACACCTTC.